This TCR beta chain was observed in a study of cytomegalovirus exposure and HLA in healthy donors. The PCR ran on 60 Vbeta and 13 Jbeta primers. Sequencing was performed with immunoSEQ multiplex PCR; in TCRdb, only in-frame clones are kept and a portion is missing. The sample lists about 130,000 clones, over 70% occurring once. Worth noting for this clone: Its matching antigen is unknown.

Study-level results: An analysis was carried out at a later point. It showed that HLA-associated TCR beta chains were more clonally expanded than equally common non-associated chains.

Germline V CDR1 and CDR2: LNHNV, YYDKDF (reference sequence). The CDR3 is 14 residues long. V was trimmed by 1 base and J by 2 bases, leaving 9 bases between them. This TCR was recovered from a woman between 18 and 30 years old in good health and CMV-seronegative. This sequence joins TRBV15 and TRBJ2-7, with no clear D. The material sequenced was PBMCs. CDR3 sequence: CATSRALGPYEQYF. The CDR3 nucleotides read TGTGCCACCAGCAGAGCCCTAGGTCCCTACGAGCAGTACTTC.